The 12 T cell receptor beta chains below come from one sample, sequenced in a study of vaccination effects on CD4 cells after COVID-19. Antigen specificity for these receptors is unknown. Sequencing followed a ViraFEST assay step that expanded antigen-specific CD4+ T cells with viral peptide pools. Culturing for around eleven days preceded CD4+ T cell isolation. People in the vaccine group had not been infected with SARS-CoV-2 before, and their nucleocapsid antibodies were negative. The method was immunoSEQ multiplex PCR; TCRdb's version includes in-frame clones alone and lacks a portion of them. This sample yields tens of thousands of clones, of which more than 60% are seen a single time; around 17% belongs to the top ten. Specimen: CD4+ T cells from PBMCs cultured with SARS-CoV-2 spike peptides, collected before COVID-19 vaccination. The receptors stem from a human donor who received a COVID-19 vaccine.

V gene TRBV24-1 combines with J gene TRBJ2-7, with D hard to call. The CDR3 is 14 residues long. V shed 3 bases and J shed 2 bases, with 10 bases lying between them. From germline, CDR1 is KGHDR and CDR2 SFDVKD. Written as DNA, the CDR3 is TGTGCCACCAGTGATAGAGTACCTCCCTACGAGCAGTACTTC. Amino acid sequence: CATSDRVPPYEQYF.

This clone was seen a few times. The CDR3: CASSFGQGGNEQFF. The CDR3 DNA follows: TGTGCCAGCAGCTTTGGACAGGGTGGCAATGAGCAGTTCTTC. This chain uses TRBV5-6 with TRBJ2-1, with 8 bases matching TRBD1. Germline values: CDR1 SGHDT, CDR2 YYEEEE. The CDR3 runs to 14 residues. V lost 2 bases and J lost 6; bases outside the gene matches: 4.

The V call is TRBV27, the J call TRBJ2-3; D unclear. The CDR3 runs 13 residues. Germline V gene lookup returns CDR1 MNHEY and CDR2 SMNVEV (reference sequence). V was shortened by 3 bases and J by 9 bases, with 13 bases between the two germline ends. CDR3 protein: CASSFPSTLTQYF. In DNA form, the CDR3 reads TGTGCCAGCAGTTTCCCCTCGACTTTGACGCAGTATTTT.

This clone was observed once. The genes are TRBV5-6 and TRBJ2-5, with TRBD2 identical over 9 bases. CDR1 is SGHDT, CDR2 YYEEEE, per germline. The length of the CDR3 is 17 residues. Germline trimming cut 0 bases from V and 5 bases from J; bases unmatched to any gene: 11. The CDR3: CASSLELGGRATETQYF. The CDR3 DNA is TGTGCCAGCAGCTTGGAGTTGGGCGGGAGGGCCACGGAGACCCAGTACTTC.

In this sample, this clone turned up a few times. The chain joins TRBV28 to TRBJ2-7; 8 positions agree with TRBD2. CDR1 is MDHEN, CDR2 SYDVKM, per germline. This CDR3 spans 14 amino acids. With 3 bases clipped from V and 7 bases from J, the junction kept 8 bases outside the gene matches. Here the CDR3 reads CASSLGLGLLEQYF. The CDR3 nucleotides are TGTGCCAGCAGTTTGGGACTAGGTCTCTTGGAGCAGTACTTC.

This rearrangement joins TRBV5-4 to TRBJ2-5; 9 bases map to TRBD1. The CDR3 totals 16 residues. Germline CDR1 reads SGHNT; CDR2 reads YYREEE (reference sequence). With V trimmed by 4 bases and J by 3 bases, 10 bases remained unmatched. The DNA of the CDR3 is TGTGCCAGCAGCGCCTTTTCTGGGACAGGGAAAGAGACCCAGTACTTC. Its protein is CASSAFSGTGKETQYF.

V usage is TRBV5-4 and J usage is TRBJ1-2; 8 bases are a match to TRBD1. The CDR3 extends over 15 amino acids. The V gene end was trimmed by 1 base and the J gene end by 3 bases; junction bases not matched to a gene: 5. Germline CDR1 SGHNT, CDR2 YYREEE (reference sequence). The DNA of the CDR3 is TGTGCCAGCAGCTTGCCCCAGACAGGGGACTATGGCTACACCTTC. Translating it yields CASSLPQTGDYGYTF.

This clone has more than one count but fewer than ten. This chain's CDR3 is CASSQDRSNQPQHF. The CDR3 nucleotides read TGTGCCAGCAGCCAAGATCGGAGCAATCAGCCCCAGCATTTT. The V gene is TRBV4-2, the J gene TRBJ1-5; no firm D call. The CDR3 is made up of 14 amino acids. Trimming shortened V by 0 bases and J by 1 base, and 4 bases separated the two germline ends. Looked up from germline, CDR1 is LGHNA and CDR2 is YNFKEQ.

V is TRBV6-5 and J is TRBJ1-2, with D unclear. Per germline, CDR1 MNHEY and CDR2 SVGAGI. The V end was cut by 5 bases, the J end by 6 bases, with 19 bases between. The CDR3 consists of 15 residues. CDR3 loop: CASSHDVYRRDGYTF. The CDR3 DNA follows: TGTGCCAGCAGTCACGACGTGTACAGAAGGGATGGCTACACCTTC.

The chain is built from TRBV11-2 and TRBJ2-1; no definite D call. V shed 0 bases and J shed 6 bases, with 9 bases lying between them. This CDR3 contains 14 residues. Per the germline V gene, CDR1 is SGHAT and CDR2 is FQNNGV. The CDR3 region is CASSLDQFFNEQFF. The CDR3 nucleotides are TGTGCCAGCAGCTTAGATCAATTCTTCAATGAGCAGTTCTTC.

CDR3 region: CASSLLAEYGYTF. Here the CDR3 DNA reads TGTGCCAGCAGTTTATTAGCAGAGTATGGCTACACCTTC. The gene calls are TRBV28 and TRBJ1-2; D remains unclear. The CDR3 has 13 amino acids. Trimming took off 1 base at V and 5 bases at J, with 8 bases between the two ends. In germline, CDR1 is MDHEN, CDR2 SYDVKM.

The CDR3 here is CASSHLTGGIQETQYF. CDR3 nucleotide sequence: TGTGCCAGCAGCCACTTGACAGGGGGAATTCAAGAGACCCAGTACTTC. The chain links TRBV28 to TRBJ2-5; 9 positions match TRBD1. Germline V lookup: CDR1 MDHEN, CDR2 SYDVKM. The CDR3 has 16 residues. The trim removed 6 bases at V and 2 bases at J, leaving 10 bases unmatched.